The rows below give T cell receptor beta chains drawn from one sample of a study of blood T cells in healthy people across ages. MiXCR was run by TCRdb on the 5' RACE reads, yielding one entry per CDR3 protein. There are roughly 700,000 distinct CDR3 sequences in the sample; 45% to 50% occur only once, and under 35% lies in the top ten. What was sequenced was blood. These receptors all stem from a woman aged 55 to 70 in good health. The CDR3 runs from the conserved cysteine through the conserved F or W. A D gene is named only where the DNA matches it firmly. Size is stated for part of the rows, as once, few or many counts, or as a class when the clone is expanded.

size: -
D: -
J: TRBJ1-1
V: TRBV20-1
DNA: TGCAGTGCTACGAAAGACAGGCAATACACTGAAGCTTTCTTT
CDR3: CSATKDRQYTEAFF

size: -
D: TRBD1
J: TRBJ1-2
V: TRBV9
DNA: TGTGCCAGCAGCAAAGGGACAGCGAGTAACTATGGCTACACCTTC
CDR3: CASSKGTASNYGYTF

size: -
D: -
J: TRBJ1-4
V: TRBV5-5
DNA: TGTGCCAGCAGCCCAATACCGAGTTTTGATGAAAAACTGTTTTTT
CDR3: CASSPIPSFDEKLFF

size: -
D: -
J: TRBJ2-7
V: TRBV27
DNA: TGTGCCAGCAGGTTAGTCGACGGCATCTCCTACGAGCAGTACTTC
CDR3: CASRLVDGISYEQYF

size: -
D: -
J: TRBJ2-7
V: TRBV20-1
DNA: TGCAGTGCCCAAGGGAACGAGCAGTACTTC
CDR3: CSAQGNEQYF

size: -
D: TRBD1
J: TRBJ2-7
V: TRBV7-9
DNA: TGTGCCAGCAGCACGACAGGGGCGTACTACGAGCAGTACTTC
CDR3: CASSTTGAYYEQYF

size: -
D: -
J: TRBJ2-5
V: TRBV2
DNA: TGTGCCAGCAGTGCCACTCGGCAGTACTTC
CDR3: CASSATRQYF

size: few
D: -
J: TRBJ1-2
V: TRBV7-9
DNA: TGTGCCAGCAGCCCCGACTATGGCTACACCTTC
CDR3: CASSPDYGYTF

size: -
D: -
J: TRBJ2-7
V: TRBV28
DNA: TGTGCCGCCTTAGAGGGGGGGGGCAAAACTTACGAGCAGTACTTC
CDR3: CAALEGGGKTYEQYF

size: -
D: -
J: TRBJ2-3
V: TRBV10-3
DNA: TGTGCCATCAGTGAAGCAGGAGGGGCCACAGATACGCAGTATTTT
CDR3: CAISEAGGATDTQYF

size: few
D: -
J: TRBJ2-7
V: TRBV28
DNA: TGTGCCAGCAGTTTAGGGGGGCCCGGGGAGCAGTACTTC
CDR3: CASSLGGPGEQYF

size: -
D: -
J: TRBJ2-5
V: TRBV6-2/TRBV6-3
DNA: TGTGCCAGCAGTTACTCCAGGGCGGAGACCCAGTACTTC
CDR3: CASSYSRAETQYF

size: -
D: -
J: TRBJ2-1
V: TRBV5-1
DNA: TGCGCCAGCAGCTTAGTAAGGCGGAAGGGGAATGAGCAGTTCTTC
CDR3: CASSLVRRKGNEQFF

size: once
D: -
J: TRBJ1-2
V: TRBV11-2
DNA: TGTGCCAGCAGCTTAACCCGACAGCCGACCTATGGCTACACCTTC
CDR3: CASSLTRQPTYGYTF

size: -
D: TRBD2
J: TRBJ2-1
V: TRBV20-1
DNA: TGCAGTGCTAGACCCATAACTAGCGGGAACTACAATGAGCAGTTCTTC
CDR3: CSARPITSGNYNEQFF

size: -
D: TRBD1
J: TRBJ2-7
V: TRBV20-1
DNA: TGCAGTGCTAGACCGGGACAGGGGCACTACGAGCAGTACTTC
CDR3: CSARPGQGHYEQYF

size: few
D: -
J: TRBJ1-2
V: TRBV20-1
DNA: TGCAGTGCTAGAGCCCCCTCGGACTATGGCTACACCTTC
CDR3: CSARAPSDYGYTF

size: -
D: TRBD1
J: TRBJ2-7
V: TRBV3-1
DNA: TGTGCCAGCAGCAACAGGGGGTTTTCCTACGAGCAGTACTTC
CDR3: CASSNRGFSYEQYF

size: -
D: -
J: TRBJ2-1
V: TRBV7-2
DNA: TGTGCCAGCAGCTTAACCGGGGCGGTCGAAGGAGAGCAGTTCTTC
CDR3: CASSLTGAVEGEQFF